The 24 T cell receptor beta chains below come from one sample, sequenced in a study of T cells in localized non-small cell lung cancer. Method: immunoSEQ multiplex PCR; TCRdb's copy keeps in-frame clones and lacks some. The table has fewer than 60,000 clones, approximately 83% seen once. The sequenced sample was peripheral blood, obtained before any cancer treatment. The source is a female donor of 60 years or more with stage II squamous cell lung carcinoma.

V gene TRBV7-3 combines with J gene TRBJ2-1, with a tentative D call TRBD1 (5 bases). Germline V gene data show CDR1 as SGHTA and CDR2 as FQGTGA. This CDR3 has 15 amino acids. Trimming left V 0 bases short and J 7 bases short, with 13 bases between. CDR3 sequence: CASSLTKPGSNEQFF. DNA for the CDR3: TGTGCCAGCAGCTTAACGAAGCCAGGGTCGAATGAGCAGTTCTTC.

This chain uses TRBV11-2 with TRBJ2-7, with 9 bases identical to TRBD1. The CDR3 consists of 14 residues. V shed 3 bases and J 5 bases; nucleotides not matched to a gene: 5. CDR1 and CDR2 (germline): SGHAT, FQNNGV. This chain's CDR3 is CASSFPGQGNEQYF. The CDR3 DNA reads TGTGCCAGCAGCTTTCCGGGACAGGGTAACGAGCAGTACTTC.

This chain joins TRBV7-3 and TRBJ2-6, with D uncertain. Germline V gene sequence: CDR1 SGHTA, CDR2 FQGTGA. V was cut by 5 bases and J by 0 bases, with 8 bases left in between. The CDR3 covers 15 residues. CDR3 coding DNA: TGTGCCAGCAGCCCCCAGAACTCTGGGGCCAACGTCCTGACTTTC. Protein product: CASSPQNSGANVLTF.

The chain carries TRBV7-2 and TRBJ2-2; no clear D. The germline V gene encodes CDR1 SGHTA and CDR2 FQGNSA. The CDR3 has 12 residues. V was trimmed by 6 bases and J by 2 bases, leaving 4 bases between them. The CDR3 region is CASRNNTGELFF. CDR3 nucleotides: TGTGCCAGCAGGAATAACACCGGGGAGCTGTTTTTT.

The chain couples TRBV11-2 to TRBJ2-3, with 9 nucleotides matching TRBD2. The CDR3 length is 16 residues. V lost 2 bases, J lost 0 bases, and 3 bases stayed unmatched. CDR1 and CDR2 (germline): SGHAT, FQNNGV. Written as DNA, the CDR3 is TGTGCCAGCAGCTTATTTCTAGCGGGGAGCACAGATACGCAGTATTTT. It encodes CASSLFLAGSTDTQYF.

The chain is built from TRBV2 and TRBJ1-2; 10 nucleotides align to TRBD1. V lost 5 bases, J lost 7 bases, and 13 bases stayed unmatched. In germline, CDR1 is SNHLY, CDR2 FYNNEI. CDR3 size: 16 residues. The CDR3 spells CASSPGQGKKLVGYTF. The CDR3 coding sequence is TGTGCCAGCAGTCCGGGACAGGGGAAAAAGTTAGTTGGCTACACCTTC. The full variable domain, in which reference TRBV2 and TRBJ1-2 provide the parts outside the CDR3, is EPEVTQTPSHQVTQMGQEVILRCVPISNHLYFYWYRQILGQKVEFLVSFYNNEISEKSEIFDDQFSVERPDGSNFTLKIRSTKLEDSAMYFCASSPGQGKKLVGYTFGSGTRLTVV.

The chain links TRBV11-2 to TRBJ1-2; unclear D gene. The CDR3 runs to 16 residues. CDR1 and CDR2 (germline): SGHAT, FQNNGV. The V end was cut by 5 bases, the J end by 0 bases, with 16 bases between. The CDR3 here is CASSPPWGETNYGYTF. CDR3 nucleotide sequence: TGTGCCAGCAGCCCCCCTTGGGGAGAAACTAACTATGGCTACACCTTC.

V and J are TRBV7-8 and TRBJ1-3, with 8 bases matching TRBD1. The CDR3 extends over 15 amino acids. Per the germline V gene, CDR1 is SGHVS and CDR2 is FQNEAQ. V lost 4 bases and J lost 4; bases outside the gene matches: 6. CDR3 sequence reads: CASSSGQGVGNTIYF. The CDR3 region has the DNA TGTGCCAGCAGCTCCGGACAGGGCGTAGGAAACACCATATATTTT. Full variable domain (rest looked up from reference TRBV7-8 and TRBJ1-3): GAGVSQSPRYKVAKRGQDVALRCDPISGHVSLFWYQQALGQGPEFLTYFQNEAQLDKSGLPSDRFFAERPEGSVSTLKIQRTQQEDSAVYLCASSSGQGVGNTIYFGEGSWLTVV.

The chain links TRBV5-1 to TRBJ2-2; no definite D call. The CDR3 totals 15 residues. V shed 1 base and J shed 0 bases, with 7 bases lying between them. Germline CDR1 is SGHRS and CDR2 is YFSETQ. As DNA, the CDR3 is TGCGCCAGCAGCTTGAGGTGGCCGAACACCGGGGAGCTGTTTTTT. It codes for CASSLRWPNTGELFF.

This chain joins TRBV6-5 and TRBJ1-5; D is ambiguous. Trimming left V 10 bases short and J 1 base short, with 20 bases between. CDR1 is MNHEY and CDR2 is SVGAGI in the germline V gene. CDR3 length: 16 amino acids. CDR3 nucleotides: TGTGCCACCCGTTATAAGGCGGCTAGCAGCAATCAGCCCCAGCATTTT. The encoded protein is CATRYKAASSNQPQHF.

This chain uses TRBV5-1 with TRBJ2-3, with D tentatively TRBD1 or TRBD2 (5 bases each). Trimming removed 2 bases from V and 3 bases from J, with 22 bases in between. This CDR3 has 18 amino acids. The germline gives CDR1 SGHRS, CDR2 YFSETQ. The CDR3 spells CASSLGTDLTLWTDTQYF. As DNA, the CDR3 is TGCGCCAGCAGCTTAGGGACGGACCTTACCCTTTGGACAGATACGCAGTATTTT.

The CDR3 reads CASSIVSANTGELFF. CDR3 sequence (DNA): TGTGCCAGCAGTATAGTTAGCGCGAACACCGGGGAGCTGTTTTTT. This chain links TRBV2 with TRBJ2-2; possible D gene TRBD2, 5 bases. The V end lost 5 bases, the J end lost 0 bases, and 10 bases lay between the germline ends. The CDR3 totals 15 residues. Germline CDR1 is SNHLY and CDR2 is FYNNEI.

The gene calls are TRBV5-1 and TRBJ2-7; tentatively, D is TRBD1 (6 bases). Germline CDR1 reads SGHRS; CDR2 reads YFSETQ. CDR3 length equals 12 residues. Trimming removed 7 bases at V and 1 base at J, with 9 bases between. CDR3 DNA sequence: TGCGCCAGCGGCACAGGGTCCTACGAGCAGTACTTC. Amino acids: CASGTGSYEQYF.

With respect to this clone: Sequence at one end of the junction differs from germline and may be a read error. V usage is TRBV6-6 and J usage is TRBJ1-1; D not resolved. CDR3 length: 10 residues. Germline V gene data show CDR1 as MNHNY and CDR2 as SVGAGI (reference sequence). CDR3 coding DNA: TGTGCCACCAGTCGCAGGGAAGCTTTCTTT. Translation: CATSRREAFF.

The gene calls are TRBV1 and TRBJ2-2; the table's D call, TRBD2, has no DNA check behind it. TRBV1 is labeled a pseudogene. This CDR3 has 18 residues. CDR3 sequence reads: CTSSQVPTGTSETGELFF. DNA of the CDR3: TGCACCAGCAGCCAAGTACCCACCGGGACTAGCGAAACCGGGGAGCTGTTTTTT.

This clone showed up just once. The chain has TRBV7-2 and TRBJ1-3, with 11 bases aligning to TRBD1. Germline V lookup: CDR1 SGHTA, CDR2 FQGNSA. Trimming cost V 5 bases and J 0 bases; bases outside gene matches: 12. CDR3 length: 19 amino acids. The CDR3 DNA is TGTGCCAGCAGCACTCCGGGACAGGGGGTTCCTCGCTCTGGAAACACCATATATTTT. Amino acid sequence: CASSTPGQGVPRSGNTIYF.

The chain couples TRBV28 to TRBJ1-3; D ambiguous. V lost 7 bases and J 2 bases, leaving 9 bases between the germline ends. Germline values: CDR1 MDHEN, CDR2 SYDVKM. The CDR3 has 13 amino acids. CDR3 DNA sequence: TGTGCCAGCACCCCCCCAGCTGGAAACACCATATATTTT. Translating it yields CASTPPAGNTIYF. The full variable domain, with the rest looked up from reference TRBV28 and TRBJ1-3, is DVKVTQSSRYLVKRTGEKVFLECVQDMDHENMFWYRQDPGLGLRLIYFSYDVKMKEKGDIPEGYSVSREKKERFSLILESASTNQTSMYLCASTPPAGNTIYFGEGSWLTVV.

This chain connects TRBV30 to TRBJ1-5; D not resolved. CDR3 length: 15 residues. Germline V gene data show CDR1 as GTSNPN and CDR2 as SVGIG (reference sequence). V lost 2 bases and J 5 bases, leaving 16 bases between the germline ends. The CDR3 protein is CAWSPGLSWDQPQHF. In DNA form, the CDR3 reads TGTGCCTGGAGTCCGGGGTTATCTTGGGATCAGCCCCAGCATTTT.

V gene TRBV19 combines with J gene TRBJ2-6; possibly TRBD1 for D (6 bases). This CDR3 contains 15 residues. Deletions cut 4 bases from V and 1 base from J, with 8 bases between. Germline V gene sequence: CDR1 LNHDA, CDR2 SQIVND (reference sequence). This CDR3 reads CASSRDTSGANVLTF. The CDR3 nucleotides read TGTGCCAGTAGTAGGGACACTTCTGGGGCCAACGTCCTGACTTTC. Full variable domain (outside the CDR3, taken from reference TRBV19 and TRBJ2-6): DGGITQSPKYLFRKEGQNVTLSCEQNLNHDAMYWYRQDPGQGLRLIYYSQIVNDFQKGDIAEGYSVSREKKESFPLTVTSAQKNPTAFYLCASSRDTSGANVLTFGAGSRLTVL.

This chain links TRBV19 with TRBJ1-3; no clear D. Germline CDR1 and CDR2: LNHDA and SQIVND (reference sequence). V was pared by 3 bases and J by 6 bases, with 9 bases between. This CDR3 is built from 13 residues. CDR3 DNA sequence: TGTGCCAGTAGTATGAGTCAGACAAACACCATATATTTT. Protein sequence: CASSMSQTNTIYF.

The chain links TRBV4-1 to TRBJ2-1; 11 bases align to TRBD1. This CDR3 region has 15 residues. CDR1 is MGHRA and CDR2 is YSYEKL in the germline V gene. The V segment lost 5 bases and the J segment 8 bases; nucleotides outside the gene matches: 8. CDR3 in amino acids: CASSYGQGAIDEQFF. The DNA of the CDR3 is TGCGCCAGCAGCTACGGACAGGGGGCTATCGATGAGCAGTTCTTC.

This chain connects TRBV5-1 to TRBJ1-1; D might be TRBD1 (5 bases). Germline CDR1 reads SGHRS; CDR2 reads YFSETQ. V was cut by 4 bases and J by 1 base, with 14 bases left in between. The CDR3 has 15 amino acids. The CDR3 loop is CASSRAGLENTEAFF. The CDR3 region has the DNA TGCGCCAGCAGCCGGGCGGGACTCGAGAACACTGAAGCTTTCTTT.

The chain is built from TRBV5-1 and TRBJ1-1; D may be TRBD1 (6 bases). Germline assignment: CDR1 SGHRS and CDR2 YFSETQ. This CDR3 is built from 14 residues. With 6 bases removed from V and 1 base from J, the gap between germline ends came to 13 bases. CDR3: CASNPGASNTEAFF. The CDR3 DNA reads TGCGCCAGCAACCCAGGGGCCTCGAACACTGAAGCTTTCTTT.

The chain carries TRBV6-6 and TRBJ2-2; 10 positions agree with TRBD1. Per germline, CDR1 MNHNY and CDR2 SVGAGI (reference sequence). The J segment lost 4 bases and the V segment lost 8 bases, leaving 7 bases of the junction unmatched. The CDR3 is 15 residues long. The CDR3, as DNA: TGTGCCAGCCGCGGGACAGGGGAGAGCACCGGGGAGCTGTTTTTT. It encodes CASRGTGESTGELFF.